Listed below are T cell receptor beta chains from one sample, sequenced in a study of blood T cells in healthy people across ages. Via MiXCR, TCRdb re-called the 5' RACE reads, giving one row per CDR3 protein. The data hold about 1.6 million distinct CDR3 sequences, with about 31% observed a single time. The material sequenced was blood. The receptors here all came from a woman younger than 45 in good health. Each CDR3 is given without its conserved first and last residue.

j_call v_call cdr3_aa
TRBJ2-1 TRBV5-1 ASRETSLSYNEQF
TRBJ2-5 TRBV5-6 ASRHAGGKETQY
TRBJ1-3 TRBV10-3 AISEPLGQIKDSGNTIY
TRBJ2-1 TRBV20-1 SARETSGRAYNEQF
TRBJ2-2 TRBV7-2 AGSADWSNTGELF
TRBJ1-1 TRBV3-1 ASTRMSGNTEAF
TRBJ2-2 TRBV29-1 GVEQWDRGTGERF
TRBJ2-5 TRBV15 ATSLGLAGVETQY
TRBJ1-5 TRBV20-1 STKLAENNQHQH
TRBJ1-2 TRBV12-3/TRBV12-4 ASRSSSQGSGYT